This T cell receptor beta chain was captured by sequencing in a study of early T cells in non-severe SARS-CoV-2 infection. Study context: Bulk RNA isolated from unsorted whole blood underwent sequencing; chains were not paired.

As concerns this clonotype: Its antigen is currently unknown.

The CDR3 is made up of 12 amino acids. V gave up 4 bases and J gave up 4 bases, with 10 bases separating them. CDR1 SQVTM and CDR2 ANQGSEA come from the germline V gene. Study-level findings and limits: Sequences matched to VDJdb favored anti-spike CD8 responses, while private and CD4 specificities were missed.

TCRdb re-called the 5' RACE reads with MiXCR, one entry per CDR3 protein. The sample records some 91,000 distinct CDR3 sequences, 14% to 15% being singletons. Sequencing was performed on whole blood. This clonotype was obtained from an adult who was a healthcare worker with PCR-confirmed SARS-CoV-2 infection or an uninfected control (not recorded which). The genes are TRBV29-1 and TRBJ1-1; possibly TRBD1 for D (6 bases). The CDR3 coding sequence is TGCAGCGTTGTTCAAGGGGGCACTGAAGCTTTCTTT. This encodes CSVVQGGTEAFF.